Below are 20 T cell receptor beta chains sequenced from a single sample in a study of identical twins. TCRdb reprocessed the 5' RACE reads via MiXCR and lists one record per CDR3 protein. The sample yields hundreds of thousands of distinct CDR3 sequences, 15% to 20% seen once. These data also featured in a second study, about T cells expressing NK-cell markers.

Sequenced: PBMCs. The receptor set was obtained from a woman between 18 and 29 years old in good health.

This chain joins TRBV7-3 and TRBJ1-3, with a tentative D call TRBD1 (6 bases). V dropped 8 bases and J dropped 2 bases, with 16 bases sitting between them. The length of the CDR3 is 15 residues. Germline V gene lookup returns CDR1 SGHTA and CDR2 FQGTGA. Here the CDR3 DNA reads TGTGCCAGCTCCGGCGGGGGCGCGGCTGGAAACACCATATATTTT. Translation: CASSGGGAAGNTIYF.

This clonotype has ten or more counts. The J gene is TRBJ2-5, the V gene TRBV5-1; D call uncertain. V was cut by 2 bases and J by 5 bases, with 7 bases left in between. The CDR3 is made up of 12 amino acids. Germline V gene sequence: CDR1 SGHRS, CDR2 YFSETQ. The CDR3 loop reads CASSFGWETQYF. The CDR3 DNA reads as TGCGCCAGCAGCTTCGGATGGGAGACCCAGTACTTC.

The rearrangement uses TRBV20-1 and TRBJ1-5; D is unclear. The V gene's germline CDR1 is DFQATT and CDR2 SNEGSKA (reference sequence). Deletions cut 4 bases from V and 0 bases from J, with 7 bases between. This CDR3 region has 13 residues. The CDR3 coding sequence is TGCAGTGCTATTCTAAATAGCAATCAGCCCCAGCATTTT. Protein: CSAILNSNQPQHF.

This clonotype was seen ten or more times. The chain links TRBV20-1 to TRBJ2-1; 8 bases map to TRBD1. CDR1 and CDR2 (germline): DFQATT, SNEGSKA (reference sequence). V lost 6 bases and J lost 10; bases outside the gene matches: 11. The CDR3 is made up of 13 amino acids. The CDR3 protein is CSALSTGQGEQFF. In nucleotides, the CDR3 is TGCAGTGCCCTAAGTACCGGACAGGGCGAGCAGTTCTTC.

This clonotype occurred many times. The chain has TRBV12-3 or TRBV12-4 and TRBJ2-1; 11 bases are shared with TRBD2. Trimming took 5 bases from V and 7 from J; bases not matched to a gene: 7. This CDR3 comprises 15 residues. CDR3 sequence (DNA): TGTGCCAGCAGTCAGCTAGCGGGGGGTGGTAATGAGCAGTTCTTC. This sequence encodes CASSQLAGGGNEQFF.

The CDR3 region is CASSIDRIQETQYF. CDR3 nucleotide sequence: TGTGCCAGCAGTATTGACAGAATCCAAGAGACCCAGTACTTC. This chain links TRBV28 with TRBJ2-5; D is perhaps TRBD1 (5 bases). CDR3 size: 14 residues. V lost 5 bases and J lost 1, with 11 bases in between. Germline V lookup: CDR1 MDHEN, CDR2 SYDVKM.

The chain couples TRBV2 to TRBJ1-5; D gene uncertain. This CDR3 comprises 14 residues. The V end lost 3 bases, the J end lost 6 bases, and 12 bases lay between the germline ends. From germline, CDR1 is SNHLY and CDR2 FYNNEI. CDR3 bases: TGTGCCAGCAGTGATTCGGGGTGGGGTCAGCCCCAGCATTTT. This encodes CASSDSGWGQPQHF. Complete variable domain (other parts from reference TRBV2 and TRBJ1-5): EPEVTQTPSHQVTQMGQEVILRCVPISNHLYFYWYRQILGQKVEFLVSFYNNEISEKSEIFDDQFSVERPDGSNFTLKIRSTKLEDSAMYFCASSDSGWGQPQHFGDGTRLSIL.

A few counts support this clonotype. The chain employs TRBV30 and TRBJ2-1; maybe TRBD1 (5 bases). This CDR3 is built from 11 residues. Germline V gene lookup returns CDR1 GTSNPN and CDR2 SVGIG (reference sequence). The germline V and J ends were trimmed by 5 bases and 8 bases, with 10 bases remaining between them. CDR3 loop: CAWVRRDEQFF. CDR3 nucleotides: TGTGCCTGGGTTCGCAGGGATGAGCAGTTCTTC. Drawing the rest from reference TRBV30 and TRBJ2-1, the complete variable domain is SQTIHQWPATLVQPVGSPLSLECTVEGTSNPNLYWYRQAAGRGLQLLFYSVGIGQISSEVPQNLSASRPQDRQFILSSKKLLLSDSGFYLCAWVRRDEQFFGPGTRLTVL.

V gene TRBV20-1 combines with J gene TRBJ2-7; D may be TRBD2 (5 bases). The CDR3 extends over 12 amino acids. The germline CDR1 and CDR2 sequences are DFQATT and SNEGSKA (reference sequence). V was cut by 6 bases and J by 5 bases, with 14 bases left in between. In nucleotides, the CDR3 is TGCAGTGCCGGTAGCGAACTGAACGAGCAGTACTTC. As protein: CSAGSELNEQYF.

V usage is TRBV7-9 and J usage is TRBJ2-7; D is possibly TRBD2 (5 bases). The CDR3 runs to 16 residues. The V gene's germline CDR1 is SEHNR and CDR2 FQNEAQ (reference sequence). V was trimmed by 6 bases and J by 2 bases, leaving 20 bases between them. The CDR3 DNA is TGTGCCAGCAGTCCTCCGGGGTTCCCGCGTCCCTACGAGCAGTACTTC. Translated: CASSPPGFPRPYEQYF.

This rearrangement joins TRBV12-3 or TRBV12-4 to TRBJ2-6; D unresolved. Between the trimmed V and J ends, which lost 8 bases and 0 bases, there was a span of 5 bases. The CDR3 sequence is 13 residues long. CDR3 protein: CASHGSGANVLTF. In DNA form, the CDR3 reads TGTGCCAGCCATGGCTCTGGGGCCAACGTCCTGACTTTC.

This clonotype occurred a few times. The chain joins TRBV20-1 to TRBJ2-7; tentative D call: TRBD2 (5 bases). Trimming removed 7 bases from V and 3 bases from J, with 10 bases in between. The germline CDR1 and CDR2 sequences are DFQATT and SNEGSKA (reference sequence). The CDR3 runs to 11 residues. The CDR3 reads CSVASNYEQYF. DNA for the CDR3: TGCAGTGTAGCTAGCAACTACGAGCAGTACTTC.

The CDR3 DNA reads as TGTGCCAGCACAACGGACAGGGTTATCGATGAGCAGTTCTTC. Protein sequence: CASTTDRVIDEQFF. V gene TRBV6-2 or TRBV6-3 combines with J gene TRBJ2-1; 8 nucleotides agree with TRBD1. Losses at the gene ends were 7 bases for V and 8 bases for J; bases not matched to a gene: 10. The CDR3 runs 14 residues. CDR1 and CDR2 (germline): MNHEY, SVGEGT.

This rearrangement joins TRBV6-5 to TRBJ2-7; perhaps D is TRBD1 or TRBD2 (5 bases each). Looked up from germline, CDR1 is MNHEY and CDR2 is SVGAGI. Between the trimmed V and J ends, which lost 0 bases and 12 bases, there was a span of 15 bases. The CDR3 length is 13 residues. In DNA form, the CDR3 reads TGTGCCAGCAGTTACTCGAATGAGGGGTGGCCGTACTTC. Amino acid sequence: CASSYSNEGWPYF.

V usage is TRBV12-3 or TRBV12-4 and J usage is TRBJ2-5; either TRBD1 or TRBD2 may fit D (5 bases each). CDR3 size: 15 residues. V was trimmed by 1 base and J by 6 bases, leaving 15 bases between them. This chain's CDR3 is CASSLVPGSKQTQYF. CDR3 coding DNA: TGTGCCAGCAGTTTAGTCCCAGGGAGTAAGCAGACCCAGTACTTC.

The sample holds a few counts of this clonotype. The chain uses TRBV20-1 and TRBJ2-4; D is possibly TRBD2 (6 bases). Germline V CDR1 and CDR2: DFQATT, SNEGSKA (reference sequence). CDR3 length equals 12 residues. Trimming took off 8 bases at V and 7 bases at J, with 15 bases between the two ends. In DNA, the CDR3 is TGCAGTTCCTGGGGGGATGGTAACATTCAGTACTTC. Translating it yields CSSWGDGNIQYF.

The V and J genes are TRBV15 and TRBJ2-7; D may match TRBD1 or TRBD2 (5 bases each). This CDR3 region has 13 residues. V was trimmed by 4 bases and J by 3 bases, leaving 10 bases between them. Germline V lookup: CDR1 LNHNV, CDR2 YYDKDF (reference sequence). The chain's CDR3 is CATSNGANYEQYF. The CDR3 DNA is TGTGCCACCAGCAACGGGGCCAACTACGAGCAGTACTTC.

The V and J genes are TRBV20-1 and TRBJ2-5, with 11 bases that match TRBD2. Germline V CDR1 and CDR2: DFQATT, SNEGSKA (reference sequence). The junction had 6 bases not matched to a gene; V was cut back by 3 bases and J by 3 bases. This CDR3 is built from 15 residues. The CDR3 DNA reads TGCAGTGCTAGTGTACTGGGACTAGCGGAAGAGACCCAGTACTTC. Amino acids: CSASVLGLAEETQYF.

This sequence joins TRBV29-1 and TRBJ2-5; maybe TRBD2 (6 bases). V lost 1 base, J lost 2 bases, and 14 bases lay in between. Germline V gene lookup returns CDR1 SQVTM and CDR2 ANQGSEA. CDR3 size: 15 residues. This CDR3 is CSVEVRGTGQETQYF. CDR3 bases: TGCAGCGTTGAAGTTCGGGGGACGGGTCAAGAGACCCAGTACTTC.

This clonotype came up a few times. The chain joins TRBV4-3 to TRBJ2-1; no definite D call. The germline V gene has CDR1 LGHNA and CDR2 YSLEER. V dropped 3 bases and J dropped 4 bases, with 19 bases sitting between them. This CDR3 comprises 17 residues. CDR3 amino acids: CASSQSNRQEKYNEQFF. In nucleotides, the CDR3 is TGCGCCAGCAGCCAGTCCAACCGTCAGGAGAAATACAATGAGCAGTTCTTC.